This TCR beta chain comes out of a study of blood T cell repertoires in COVID-19. Overall study context: The samples span acute and convalescent COVID-19 from the United States, Italy and Spain. Sources were T cells, B-cell-depleted T cells, or PBMCs; the material itself was cDNA or gDNA.

Per the germline V gene, CDR1 is MNHEY and CDR2 is SMNVEV (reference sequence). The CDR3 covers 14 residues. Trimming took off 6 bases at V and 4 bases at J, with 16 bases between the two ends. Here immunoSEQ multiplex PCR was the method, and the copy in TCRdb shows in-frame clones only, minus some. The sample consists of about 200,000 clones, approximately 91% of them appearing once. The sample was peripheral blood. The gene calls are TRBV27 and TRBJ2-7; D ambiguous. This clonotype was sampled from a man aged 55 to 69 who had recovered from COVID-19. The CDR3: CASRLSHTFYEQYF. In DNA, the CDR3 is TGTGCCAGCAGGCTATCCCATACTTTTTACGAGCAGTACTTC.